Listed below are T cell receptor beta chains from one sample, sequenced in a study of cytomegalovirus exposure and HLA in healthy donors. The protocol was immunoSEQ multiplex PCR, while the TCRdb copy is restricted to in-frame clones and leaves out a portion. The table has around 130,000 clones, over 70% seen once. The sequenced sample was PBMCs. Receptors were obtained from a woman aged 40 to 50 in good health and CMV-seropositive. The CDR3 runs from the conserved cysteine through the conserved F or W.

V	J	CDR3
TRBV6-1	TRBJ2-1	CASSEGRGIIHEQFF
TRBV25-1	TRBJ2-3	CASSESTDTQYF
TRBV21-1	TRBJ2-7	CASSNRDSSYEQYF
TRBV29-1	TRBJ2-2	CSVDPGGANTGELFF
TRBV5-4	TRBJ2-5	CASSQKSGQGETQYF
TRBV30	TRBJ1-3	CAWGGIPGNTIYF
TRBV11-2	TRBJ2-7	CASSLAFGTHSSYEQYF
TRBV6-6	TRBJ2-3	CASSSGADTQYF
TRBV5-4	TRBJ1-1	CASSSQGQDTEAFF
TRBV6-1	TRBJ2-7	CASRETGKGYEQYF
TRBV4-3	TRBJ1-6	CASSQGSSTVGNSPLHF
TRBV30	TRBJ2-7	CAWSREYEQYF
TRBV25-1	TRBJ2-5	CASTLTGQETQYF
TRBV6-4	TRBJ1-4	CASSDRSATNEKLFF
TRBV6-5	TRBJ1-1	CASSSSRGWTEAFF
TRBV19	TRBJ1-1	CASSNRDRPFTEAFF
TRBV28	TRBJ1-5	CASSPTGAEQPQHF